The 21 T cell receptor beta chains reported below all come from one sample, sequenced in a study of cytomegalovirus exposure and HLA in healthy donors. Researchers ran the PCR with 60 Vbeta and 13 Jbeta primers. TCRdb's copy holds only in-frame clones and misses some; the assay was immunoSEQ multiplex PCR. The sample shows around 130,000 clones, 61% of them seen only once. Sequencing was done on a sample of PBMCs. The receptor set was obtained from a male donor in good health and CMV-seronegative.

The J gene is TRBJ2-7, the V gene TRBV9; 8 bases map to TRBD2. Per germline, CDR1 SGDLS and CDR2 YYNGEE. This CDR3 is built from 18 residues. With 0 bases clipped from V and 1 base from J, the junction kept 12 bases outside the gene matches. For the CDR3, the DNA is TGTGCCAGCAGCGTAGCTGCCGGGGGGGGCTACCTATCCTACGAGCAGTACTTC. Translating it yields CASSVAAGGGYLSYEQYF.

CDR3 in amino acids: CASSTRGDSNQPQHF. The CDR3 bases are TGTGCCAGCTCAACCAGAGGTGATAGCAATCAGCCCCAGCATTTT. The chain carries TRBV18 and TRBJ1-5; no clear D. Germline V gene sequence: CDR1 KGHSH, CDR2 LQKENI. The CDR3 is 15 residues long. Trimming pared 5 bases from V and 0 bases from J, leaving 11 bases between.

CDR3 sequence: CASSLGGQGNNEQFF. DNA for the CDR3: TGTGCCAGCAGCTTGGGGGGACAGGGAAACAATGAGCAGTTCTTC. The rearrangement uses TRBV5-4 and TRBJ2-1, with TRBD1 matching over 9 bases. Trimming cost V 0 bases and J 5 bases; bases outside gene matches: 3. The CDR3 loop spans 15 amino acids. Germline CDR1 is SGHNT and CDR2 is YYREEE (reference sequence). Variable domain in full (rest from reference TRBV5-4 and TRBJ2-1): ETGVTQSPTHLIKTRGQQVTLRCSSQSGHNTVSWYQQALGQGPQFIFQYYREEENGRGNFPPRFSGLQFPNYSSELNVNALELDDSALYLCASSLGGQGNNEQFFGPGTRLTVL.

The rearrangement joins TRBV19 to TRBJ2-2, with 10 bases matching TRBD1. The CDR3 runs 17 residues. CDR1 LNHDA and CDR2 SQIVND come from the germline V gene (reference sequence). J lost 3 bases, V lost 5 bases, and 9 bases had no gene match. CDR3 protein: CASSYGTGVSDTGELFF. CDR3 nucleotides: TGTGCCAGTAGTTATGGGACAGGGGTGTCGGACACCGGGGAGCTGTTTTTT. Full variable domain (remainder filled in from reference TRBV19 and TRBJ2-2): DGGITQSPKYLFRKEGQNVTLSCEQNLNHDAMYWYRQDPGQGLRLIYYSQIVNDFQKGDIAEGYSVSREKKESFPLTVTSAQKNPTAFYLCASSYGTGVSDTGELFFGEGSRLTVL.

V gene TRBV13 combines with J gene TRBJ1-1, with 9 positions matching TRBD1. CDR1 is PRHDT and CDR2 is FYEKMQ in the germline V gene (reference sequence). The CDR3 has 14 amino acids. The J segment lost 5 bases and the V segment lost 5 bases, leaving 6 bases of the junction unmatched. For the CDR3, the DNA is TGTGCCAGCAGCCAAAGGACAGGGGAGACTGAAGCTTTCTTT. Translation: CASSQRTGETEAFF.

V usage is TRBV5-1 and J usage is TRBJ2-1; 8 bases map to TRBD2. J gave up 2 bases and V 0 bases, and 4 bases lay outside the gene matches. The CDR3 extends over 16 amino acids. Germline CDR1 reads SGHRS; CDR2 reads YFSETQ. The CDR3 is CASSLAPGLAYNEQFF. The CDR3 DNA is TGCGCCAGCAGCTTGGCCCCGGGACTAGCCTACAATGAGCAGTTCTTC.

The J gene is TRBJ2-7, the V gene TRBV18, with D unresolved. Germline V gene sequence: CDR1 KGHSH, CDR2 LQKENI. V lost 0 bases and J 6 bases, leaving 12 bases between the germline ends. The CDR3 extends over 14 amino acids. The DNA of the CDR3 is TGTGCCAGCTCACCACCCGCACAAACGGGCGAGCAGTACTTC. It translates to CASSPPAQTGEQYF. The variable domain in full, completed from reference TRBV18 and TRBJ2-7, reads NAGVMQNPRHLVRRRGQEARLRCSPMKGHSHVYWYRQLPEEGLKFMVYLQKENIIDESGMPKERFSAEFPKEGPSILRIQQVVRGDSAAYFCASSPPAQTGEQYFGPGTRLTVT.

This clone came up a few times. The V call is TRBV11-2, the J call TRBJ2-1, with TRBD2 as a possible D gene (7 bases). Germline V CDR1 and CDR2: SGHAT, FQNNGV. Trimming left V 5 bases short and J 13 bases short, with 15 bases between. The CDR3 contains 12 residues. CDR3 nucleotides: TGTGCCAGCAGCGTTCGGGGGGCAAGCCAGTTCTTC. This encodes CASSVRGASQFF. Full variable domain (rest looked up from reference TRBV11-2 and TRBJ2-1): EAGVAQSPRYKIIEKRQSVAFWCNPISGHATLYWYQQILGQGPKLLIQFQNNGVVDDSQLPKDRFSAERLKGVDSTLKIQPAKLEDSAVYLCASSVRGASQFFGPGTRLTVL.

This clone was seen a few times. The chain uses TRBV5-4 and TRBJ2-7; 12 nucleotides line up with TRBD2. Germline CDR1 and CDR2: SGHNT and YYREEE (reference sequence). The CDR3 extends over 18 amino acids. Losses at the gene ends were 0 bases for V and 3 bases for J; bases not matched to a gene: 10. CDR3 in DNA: TGTGCCAGCAGCTTGGGGCCCACTACTAGCGGGGGGATCTACGAGCAGTACTTC. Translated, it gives CASSLGPTTSGGIYEQYF.

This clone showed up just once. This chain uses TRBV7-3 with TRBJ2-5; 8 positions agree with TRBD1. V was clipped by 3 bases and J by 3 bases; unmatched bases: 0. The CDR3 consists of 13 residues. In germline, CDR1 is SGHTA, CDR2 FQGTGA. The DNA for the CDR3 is TGTGCCAGCAGCTTGGACAGGGAAGAGACCCAGTACTTC. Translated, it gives CASSLDREETQYF.

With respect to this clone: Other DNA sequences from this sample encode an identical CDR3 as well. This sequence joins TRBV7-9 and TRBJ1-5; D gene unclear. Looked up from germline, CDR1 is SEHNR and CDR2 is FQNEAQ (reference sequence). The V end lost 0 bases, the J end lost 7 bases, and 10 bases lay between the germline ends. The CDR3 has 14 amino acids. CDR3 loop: CASSLAGKQQPQHF. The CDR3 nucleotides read TGTGCCAGCAGCTTAGCGGGCAAGCAGCAGCCCCAGCATTTT.

The CDR3 region is CSVRRGLETQYF. CDR3 sequence (DNA): TGCAGCGTCCGGAGGGGCCTGGAGACCCAGTACTTC. V gene TRBV29-1 combines with J gene TRBJ2-5, with a weak D call TRBD2 (6 bases). V lost 6 bases and J 5 bases, leaving 13 bases between the germline ends. This CDR3 is built from 12 residues. Germline loops: CDR1 SQVTM, CDR2 ANQGSEA. The variable domain in full, completed from reference TRBV29-1 and TRBJ2-5, reads SAVISQKPSRDICQRGTSLTIQCQVDSQVTMMFWYRQQPGQSLTLIATANQGSEATYESGFVIDKFPISRPNLTFSTLTVSNMSPEDSSIYLCSVRRGLETQYFGPGTRLLVL.

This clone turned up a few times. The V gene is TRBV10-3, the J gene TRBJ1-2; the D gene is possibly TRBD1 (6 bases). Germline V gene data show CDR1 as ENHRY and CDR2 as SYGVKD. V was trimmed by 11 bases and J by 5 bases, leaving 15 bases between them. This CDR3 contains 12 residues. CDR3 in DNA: TGTGCCCTTACAAGGACAGAGTATGGCTACACCTTC. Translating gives CALTRTEYGYTF.

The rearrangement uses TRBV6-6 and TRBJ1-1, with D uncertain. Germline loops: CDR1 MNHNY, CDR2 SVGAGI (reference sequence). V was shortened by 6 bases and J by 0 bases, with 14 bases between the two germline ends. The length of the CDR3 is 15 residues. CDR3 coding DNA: TGTGCCAGCAGAGTTACGGCAGGAATGAACACTGAAGCTTTCTTT. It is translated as CASRVTAGMNTEAFF.

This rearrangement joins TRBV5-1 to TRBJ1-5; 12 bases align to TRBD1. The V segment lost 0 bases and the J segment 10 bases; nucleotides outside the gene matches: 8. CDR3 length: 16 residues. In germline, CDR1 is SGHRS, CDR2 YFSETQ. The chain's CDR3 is CASSLAGTGGSLPQHF. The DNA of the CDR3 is TGCGCCAGCAGCTTGGCCGGGACAGGGGGCTCGTTACCCCAGCATTTT.

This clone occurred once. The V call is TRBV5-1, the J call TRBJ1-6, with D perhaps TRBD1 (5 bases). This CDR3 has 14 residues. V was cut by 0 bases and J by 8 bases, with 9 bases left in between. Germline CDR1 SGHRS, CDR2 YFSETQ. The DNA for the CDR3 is TGCGCCAGCAGCTTGGAGCAGGGCCATTCACCCCTCCACTTT. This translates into CASSLEQGHSPLHF.

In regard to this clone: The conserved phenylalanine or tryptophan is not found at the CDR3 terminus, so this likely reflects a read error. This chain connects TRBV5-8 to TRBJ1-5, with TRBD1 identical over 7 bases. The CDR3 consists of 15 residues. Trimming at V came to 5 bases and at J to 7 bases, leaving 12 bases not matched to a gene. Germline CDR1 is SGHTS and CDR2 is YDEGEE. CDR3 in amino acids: CASSHGQVRRQPQHL. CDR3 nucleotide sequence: TGTGCCAGCAGTCATGGACAGGTTCGGCGCCAGCCCCAGCATCTT.

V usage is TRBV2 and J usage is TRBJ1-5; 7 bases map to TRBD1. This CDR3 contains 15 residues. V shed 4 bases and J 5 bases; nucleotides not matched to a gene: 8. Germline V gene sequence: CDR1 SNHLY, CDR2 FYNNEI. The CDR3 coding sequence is TGTGCCAGCAGTGCCGGCCAGGGGGATGATCAGCCCCAGCATTTT. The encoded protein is CASSAGQGDDQPQHF.

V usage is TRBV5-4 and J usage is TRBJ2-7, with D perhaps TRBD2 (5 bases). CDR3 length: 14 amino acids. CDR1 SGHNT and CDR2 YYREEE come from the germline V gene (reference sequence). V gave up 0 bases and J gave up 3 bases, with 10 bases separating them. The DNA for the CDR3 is TGTGCCAGCAGCTTGGAACCGGGGAACTACGAGCAGTACTTC. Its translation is CASSLEPGNYEQYF.

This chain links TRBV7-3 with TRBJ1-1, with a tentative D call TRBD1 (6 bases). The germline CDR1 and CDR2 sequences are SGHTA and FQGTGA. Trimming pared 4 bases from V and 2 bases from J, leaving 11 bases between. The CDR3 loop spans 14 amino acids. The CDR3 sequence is CASSSSTGNTEAFF. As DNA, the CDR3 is TGTGCCAGCAGCTCCTCGACAGGAAACACTGAAGCTTTCTTT.

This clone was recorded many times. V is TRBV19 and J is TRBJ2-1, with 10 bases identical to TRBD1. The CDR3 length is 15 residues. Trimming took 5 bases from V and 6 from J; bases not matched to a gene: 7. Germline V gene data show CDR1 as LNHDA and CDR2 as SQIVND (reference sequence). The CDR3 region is CASSPSRTGGNEQFF. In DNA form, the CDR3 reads TGTGCCAGTAGTCCCTCGAGGACAGGGGGCAATGAGCAGTTCTTC.